This T cell receptor (beta chain) was retrieved from a study of cytomegalovirus exposure and HLA in healthy donors. Assay: immunoSEQ multiplex PCR; the TCRdb copy retains only in-frame clones and omits some. In the table there are roughly 130,000 clones, 85% to 90% of which are singletons. This clone was seen only once. The CDR3 is 16 residues long. Looked up from germline, CDR1 is LGHNA and CDR2 is YNFKEQ. Trimming at V came to 0 bases and at J to 2 bases, leaving 5 bases not matched to a gene. V usage is TRBV4-2 and J usage is TRBJ2-3; TRBD2 aligns across 7 bases. Sequencing input: PBMCs. The TCR originated in a man younger than 35 in good health and CMV-seronegative. The CDR3 coding sequence is TGTGCCAGCAGCCAAGATAGTAGCGGGCACACAGATACGCAGTATTTT. It encodes CASSQDSSGHTDTQYF.